These 25 T cell receptor beta chains share one sample of origin, sequenced in a study of cytomegalovirus exposure and HLA in healthy donors. PCR primers comprised 60 Vbeta and 13 Jbeta primers. Data came from immunoSEQ multiplex PCR; TCRdb stores just in-frame clones and leaves some out. The repertoire holds fewer than 250,000 clones, around 80% seen once, with 3.8% in the top ten. Sequences were obtained from PBMCs. These receptors all stem from a male donor in good health and CMV-seronegative.

The chain carries TRBV2 and TRBJ1-5; a possible D gene is TRBD1 (5 bases). V dropped 6 bases and J dropped 5 bases, with 8 bases sitting between them. CDR1 and CDR2 from the germline V gene are SNHLY and FYNNEI. There are 12 residues in the CDR3. CDR3 DNA: TGTGCCAGCAGGGGGGAGGATCAGCCCCAGCATTTT. The encoded protein is CASRGEDQPQHF.

The sample holds a few counts of this clone. The chain is built from TRBV14 and TRBJ1-1; possible D gene TRBD1, 5 bases. The germline gives CDR1 SGHDN, CDR2 FVKESK. CDR3 size: 16 residues. V lost 3 bases and J lost 1, with 15 bases in between. The CDR3 loop reads CASSHGRGLQNTEAFF. Written as DNA, the CDR3 is TGTGCCAGCAGCCATGGGCGGGGCCTCCAGAACACTGAAGCTTTCTTT. Full variable domain (rest looked up from reference TRBV14 and TRBJ1-1): EAGVTQFPSHSVIEKGQTVTLRCDPISGHDNLYWYRRVMGKEIKFLLHFVKESKQDESGMPNNRFLAERTGGTYSTLKVQPAELEDSGVYFCASSHGRGLQNTEAFFGQGTRLTVV.

This clone has only one observation. The V call is TRBV7-9, the J call TRBJ2-3; tentatively, D is TRBD2 (7 bases). Trimming took 4 bases from V and 4 from J, leaving 12 bases between them. The CDR3 extends over 14 amino acids. CDR1 and CDR2 (germline): SEHNR, FQNEAQ (reference sequence). The CDR3 is CASSYTGGADTQYF. In DNA form, the CDR3 reads TGTGCCAGCAGCTACACGGGGGGCGCAGATACGCAGTATTTT.

The chain recombines TRBV1 with TRBJ2-4; no DNA check was done on the table's D call, TRBD2. TRBV1 is a documented pseudogene. CDR3 length: 16 residues. CDR3 DNA sequence: TGCACCAGCAGCCTTTCCTCGGGCGGGGGTGAGGACATTCAGTACTTC. Translated, it gives CTSSLSSGGGEDIQYF.

The chain combines TRBV9 with TRBJ2-5, with D possibly TRBD2 on 7 matching bases. This CDR3 is built from 14 residues. CDR1 is SGDLS, CDR2 YYNGEE, per germline. V lost 1 base and J lost 10, with 17 bases in between. The CDR3 is CASSVMGGQEFQYF. The CDR3 nucleotides read TGTGCCAGCAGCGTAATGGGGGGGCAGGAATTCCAGTACTTC.

This chain connects TRBV18 to TRBJ2-4, with 8 bases lining up with TRBD1. The CDR3 is made up of 14 amino acids. Germline CDR1 KGHSH, CDR2 LQKENI. J lost 1 base, V lost 4 bases, and 0 bases had no gene match. The CDR3 is CASSHRGAKNIQYF. Here the CDR3 DNA reads TGTGCCAGCTCACACAGGGGGGCCAAAAACATTCAGTACTTC.

This chain connects TRBV15 to TRBJ1-6; TRBD1 matches at 9 bases. CDR1 and CDR2 from the germline V gene are LNHNV and YYDKDF (reference sequence). The CDR3 has 17 amino acids. Losses at the gene ends were 4 bases for V and 4 bases for J; bases not matched to a gene: 8. The CDR3 nucleotides read TGTGCCACCAGCATCAACTCCGGGACAGGGTATAATTCACCCCTCCACTTT. Translated, it gives CATSINSGTGYNSPLHF.

The gene calls are TRBV28 and TRBJ2-1; the match to TRBD2 covers 9 bases. The length of the CDR3 is 15 residues. Germline assignment: CDR1 MDHEN and CDR2 SYDVKM. With 6 bases clipped from V and 8 bases from J, the junction kept 11 bases outside the gene matches. The CDR3 protein is CASRSELAGIHEQFF. CDR3 in DNA: TGTGCCAGCAGATCCGAGCTAGCGGGAATCCATGAGCAGTTCTTC.

The V call is TRBV9, the J call TRBJ1-5, with D possibly matching TRBD1 (5 bases). V lost 4 bases to trimming and J lost 2 bases, with 7 bases between them. Germline lookup yields CDR1 SGDLS and CDR2 YYNGEE. CDR3 size: 13 residues. CDR3: CASSLTGNQPQHF. CDR3 nucleotide sequence: TGTGCCAGCAGCTTGACAGGCAATCAGCCCCAGCATTTT.

The chain combines TRBV6-5 with TRBJ2-3, with D uncertain. CDR1 and CDR2 from the germline V gene are MNHEY and SVGAGI. The CDR3 runs to 12 residues. Trimming took 6 bases from V and 1 from J, leaving 5 bases between them. The CDR3 sequence is CASRAGTDTQYF. CDR3 nucleotides: TGTGCCAGCAGAGCCGGCACAGATACGCAGTATTTT.

This clone was observed once. The chain recombines TRBV5-1 with TRBJ2-3; possibly TRBD1 for D (6 bases). Germline V CDR1 and CDR2: SGHRS, YFSETQ. The CDR3 extends over 15 amino acids. Between the trimmed V and J ends, which lost 0 bases and 6 bases, there was a span of 14 bases. The CDR3 reads CASSLEGIRGDTQYF. The CDR3 DNA sequence: TGCGCCAGCAGCTTGGAGGGGATCAGGGGTGATACGCAGTATTTT.

This clone was seen a handful of times. The CDR3 nucleotides read TGTGCCAGTAGCCGAGGTAGTGCTGGAAACACCATATATTTT. Translating gives CASSRGSAGNTIYF. The rearrangement links TRBV19 to TRBJ1-3; D call uncertain. With 6 bases removed from V and 2 bases from J, the gap between germline ends came to 11 bases. The V gene's germline CDR1 is LNHDA and CDR2 SQIVND (reference sequence). The CDR3 extends over 14 amino acids.

The rearrangement joins TRBV4-1 to TRBJ2-1; TRBD1 might be the D (6 bases). This CDR3 comprises 15 residues. Germline values: CDR1 MGHRA, CDR2 YSYEKL. V gave up 3 bases and J gave up 4 bases, with 13 bases separating them. For the CDR3, the DNA is TGCGCCAGCAGCCACGAGGGGGACGGTTACAATGAGCAGTTCTTC. It translates to CASSHEGDGYNEQFF.

The rearrangement joins TRBV5-1 to TRBJ2-7, with 7 bases that match TRBD2. The germline CDR1 and CDR2 sequences are SGHRS and YFSETQ. The CDR3 has 17 residues. V was clipped by 4 bases and J by 3 bases; unmatched bases: 16. The CDR3 loop is CASSLTTLANQDYEQYF. The CDR3 DNA sequence: TGCGCCAGCAGCCTGACCACACTAGCGAATCAGGACTACGAGCAGTACTTC.

V is TRBV9 and J is TRBJ1-2, with 7 bases aligning to TRBD1. V shed 7 bases and J 0 bases; nucleotides not matched to a gene: 3. Germline CDR1 is SGDLS and CDR2 is YYNGEE. This CDR3 region has 13 residues. CDR3 sequence reads: CASGTEANYGYTF. In DNA, the CDR3 is TGTGCCAGCGGGACAGAAGCTAACTATGGCTACACCTTC.

This sequence joins TRBV7-9 and TRBJ2-1; 7 bases align to TRBD2. Germline assignment: CDR1 SEHNR and CDR2 FQNEAQ (reference sequence). V was pared by 3 bases and J by 2 bases, with 4 bases of the junction left unmatched. CDR3 length equals 15 residues. CDR3 in amino acids: CASSFPGTTYNEQFF. As DNA, the CDR3 is TGTGCCAGCAGCTTTCCCGGGACTACCTACAATGAGCAGTTCTTC.

V gene TRBV10-3 combines with J gene TRBJ2-7; 11 bases line up with TRBD2. CDR3 length: 13 amino acids. The germline V gene encodes CDR1 ENHRY and CDR2 SYGVKD. V lost 8 bases, J lost 4 bases, and 4 bases stayed unmatched. CDR3 sequence (DNA): TGTGCCATCGCCGGGACTAGCGGTTACGAGCAGTACTTC. Translation gives CAIAGTSGYEQYF.

This clone was detected only a few times. The gene calls are TRBV21-1 and TRBJ2-1; the table gives TRBD2 as D, unverified against the DNA. TRBV21-1 is described as a pseudogene. The CDR3 totals 15 residues. The CDR3 DNA reads TGTGCCAGCATAGAAGAGGCCCTCCCCTACAATGAGCAGTTCTTC. Its protein is CASIEEALPYNEQFF.

This chain joins TRBV6-1 and TRBJ1-1; D may be TRBD1 (5 bases). The length of the CDR3 is 14 residues. The germline V gene encodes CDR1 MNHNS and CDR2 SASEGT. Deletions cut 4 bases from V and 0 bases from J, with 9 bases between. The CDR3 is CASSGPGVNTEAFF. The CDR3 region has the DNA TGTGCCAGCAGTGGCCCGGGGGTGAACACTGAAGCTTTCTTT.

V is TRBV11-2 and J is TRBJ2-3; TRBD2 agrees at 9 bases. The CDR3 is 16 amino acids. Unmatched junction bases numbered 6, after V lost 2 bases and J lost 3 bases. Looked up from germline, CDR1 is SGHAT and CDR2 is FQNNGV. CDR3 sequence (DNA): TGTGCCAGCAGCTTATTATCTAGCGGGACGACAGATACGCAGTATTTT. Protein sequence: CASSLLSSGTTDTQYF.

A few counts support this clone. The V call is TRBV5-4, the J call TRBJ2-1, with unresolved D. The CDR3 extends over 16 amino acids. V lost 0 bases and J 12 bases, leaving 22 bases between the germline ends. Germline CDR1 and CDR2: SGHNT and YYREEE (reference sequence). The CDR3 is CASSLALQAPGYRQFF. As DNA, the CDR3 is TGTGCCAGCAGCTTGGCGTTGCAGGCCCCAGGTTATAGGCAGTTCTTC. The full variable domain, its missing parts supplied by reference TRBV5-4 and TRBJ2-1, is ETGVTQSPTHLIKTRGQQVTLRCSSQSGHNTVSWYQQALGQGPQFIFQYYREEENGRGNFPPRFSGLQFPNYSSELNVNALELDDSALYLCASSLALQAPGYRQFFGPGTRLTVL.

A note on this clone: Mismatch with germline at one junction end may stem from a read error. This chain links TRBV7-9 with TRBJ2-7; D assignment may be TRBD1 or TRBD2 (5 bases each). There are 13 residues in the CDR3. CDR1 and CDR2 (germline): SEHNR, FQNEAQ (reference sequence). CDR3: CSSSLAKGYEQYF. The DNA for the CDR3 is TGTTCCAGCAGCTTAGCGAAGGGGTACGAGCAGTACTTC.

The CDR3: CASSWEGGEQYF. DNA for the CDR3: TGCGCCAGCAGCTGGGAGGGCGGCGAGCAGTACTTC. This chain links TRBV5-1 with TRBJ2-7; TRBD2 aligns across 7 bases. Unmatched junction bases numbered 3, after V lost 3 bases and J lost 6 bases. Germline CDR1 is SGHRS and CDR2 is YFSETQ. The CDR3 covers 12 residues.

The V gene is TRBV9, the J gene TRBJ2-2; no clear D. Germline values: CDR1 SGDLS, CDR2 YYNGEE. The V and J ends lost 0 bases and 1 base respectively, with 10 bases between them. CDR3 length: 16 residues. The CDR3 DNA follows: TGTGCCAGCAGCGTAGCGGGTAGCAGGAACACCGGGGAGCTGTTTTTT. This codes for CASSVAGSRNTGELFF.

The J gene is TRBJ2-3, the V gene TRBV6-5, with 7 bases aligning to TRBD1. The CDR3 loop spans 14 amino acids. CDR1 is MNHEY, CDR2 SVGAGI, per germline. The V and J ends lost 6 bases and 1 base, in that order; junction bases with no gene match: 4. The CDR3 reads CASSNRGGTDTQYF. CDR3 nucleotide sequence: TGTGCCAGCAGCAACAGGGGTGGCACAGATACGCAGTATTTT.